These T cell receptor beta chains were read from a single sample in a study of T-cell reconstitution after alpha-beta-depleted transplantation in children. TCRdb passed the PCR reads through MiXCR, listing each CDR3 protein once. The data show 450,000 to 600,000 distinct CDR3 sequences, with 10% to 15% seen just once and 2.2% held by the top ten. The sequences come from PBMCs, mostly from graft donor cells, collected 360 days after TCRalphabeta/CD19-depleted stem cell transplant. The receptor source for this set is a male patient younger than 18 who had a stem cell transplant for acute myeloid leukemia, so the T cells may come from the graft donor. Both conserved end residues are part of each CDR3. The D gene is left open where the match is weak. Rows may omit the clone size; those that give it use once, few, many or a size class.

abundance	v_gene	d_gene	j_gene	CDR3aa	CDR3nt
few	TRBV28	TRBD1	TRBJ1-6	CASSGGQGHTSPLHF	TGTGCCAGCAGTGGGGGACAGGGCCATACTTCACCCCTCCACTTT
few	TRBV7-9	TRBD2	TRBJ2-7	CASSQTSGRAESYEQYF	TGTGCCAGCAGCCAGACTAGCGGGAGGGCCGAATCCTACGAGCAGTACTTC
.	TRBV27	.	TRBJ2-7	CASSPGWIERTPYEQYF	TGTGCCAGCAGCCCAGGGTGGATTGAGAGGACTCCCTACGAGCAGTACTTC
many	TRBV11-2	.	TRBJ2-1	CASSLVFNEQFF	TGTGCCAGCAGCCTTGTATTCAATGAGCAGTTCTTC
many	TRBV4-2	TRBD2	TRBJ2-1	CASSQGTSAYNEQFF	TGTGCCAGCAGCCAAGGGACTAGCGCCTACAATGAGCAGTTCTTC
few	TRBV21-1	.	TRBJ2-4	CARDRSRGSNIQYF	TGTGCCAGGGACAGGTCCAGGGGATCCAACATTCAGTACTTC
.	TRBV4-2	TRBD2	TRBJ2-1	CASSQGVAGSSYNEQFF	TGTGCCAGCAGCCAGGGGGTAGCGGGCTCCTCCTACAATGAGCAGTTCTTC
.	TRBV30	.	TRBJ2-6	CAWSVNRLLGSSGANVLTF	TGTGCCTGGAGTGTAAATCGCCTCCTCGGCAGCTCTGGGGCCAACGTCCTGACTTTC
.	TRBV6-5	.	TRBJ1-1	CASWGVNTEAFF	TGTGCCAGCTGGGGGGTGAACACTGAAGCTTTCTTT
many	TRBV12-3/TRBV12-4	.	TRBJ2-7	CASSLMHEQYF	TGTGCCAGCAGTTTAATGCACGAGCAGTACTTC
many	TRBV19	.	TRBJ2-1	CASSPQDSSYNEQFF	TGTGCCAGTAGTCCCCAGGACAGCTCCTACAATGAGCAGTTCTTC
.	TRBV4-2	TRBD1	TRBJ2-5	CASSRQDRVVRQETQYF	TGTGCCAGCAGCCGCCAGGACAGGGTAGTAAGGCAAGAGACCCAGTACTTC
many	TRBV9	.	TRBJ2-5	CASSVLGLETQYF	TGTGCCAGCAGCGTCCTAGGGCTCGAGACCCAGTACTTC
.	TRBV9	TRBD1	TRBJ2-7	CASSETTGPREQYF	TGTGCCAGCAGCGAGACGACAGGGCCTAGGGAGCAGTACTTC
.	TRBV6-5	.	TRBJ1-4	CASSYSWGASNEKLFF	TGTGCCAGCAGTTACTCCTGGGGGGCTTCAAATGAAAAACTGTTTTTT
.	TRBV9	TRBD2	TRBJ2-1	CASEGSGTPYNEQFF	TGTGCCAGTGAGGGGAGCGGGACCCCCTACAATGAGCAGTTCTTC